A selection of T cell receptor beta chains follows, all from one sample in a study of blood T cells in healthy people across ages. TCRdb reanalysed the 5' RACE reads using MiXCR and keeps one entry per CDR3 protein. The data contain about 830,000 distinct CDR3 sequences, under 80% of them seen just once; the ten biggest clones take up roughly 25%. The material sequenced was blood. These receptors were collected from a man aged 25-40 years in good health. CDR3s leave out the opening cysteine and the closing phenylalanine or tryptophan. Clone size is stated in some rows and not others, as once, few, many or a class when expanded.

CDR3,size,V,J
ASSSLATNEKLF,.,TRBV27,TRBJ1-4
ASRPGQGRSGGATQY,.,TRBV11-2,TRBJ2-3
ASRAIGDPLYEQY,few,TRBV6-2/TRBV6-3,TRBJ2-7
ASSLVLPVIYSNQPQH,.,TRBV7-2,TRBJ1-5
ASSLPRELYEQY,few,TRBV7-2,TRBJ2-7
ASSGVVGGGQPQH,.,TRBV27,TRBJ1-5
SARGAGASDNEQY,.,TRBV20-1,.
ASSTRQGSYNEQF,few,TRBV5-5,TRBJ2-1
ASSGTAQDEKLF,.,TRBV9,TRBJ1-4
SATGGVYGYT,.,TRBV29-1,TRBJ1-2
ASSLRQGIDTQY,.,TRBV5-1,TRBJ2-3
ASSVPTSGGPTDTQY,.,TRBV9,TRBJ2-3
ASSRGPPSLNEQF,once,TRBV21-1,TRBJ2-1
AISEERVTYEQY,.,TRBV10-3,.
ASSPPVGGETQY,.,TRBV18,TRBJ2-5